This T cell receptor beta chain was found in a study of cytomegalovirus exposure and HLA in healthy donors. Amplification used 60 Vbeta primers and 13 Jbeta primers. Generated by immunoSEQ multiplex PCR, the TCRdb table keeps only in-frame clones and is missing some. The table records around 150,000 clones, 76% of them present only once. With respect to this clone: Its antigen is unknown.

Study-wide findings and caveats: The productive fraction for most TCR beta V segments was about 87% or about 30% in an earlier analysis.

The CDR3 runs 17 residues. The V gene end was trimmed by 1 base and the J gene end by 8 bases; junction bases not matched to a gene: 8. Germline V gene lookup returns CDR1 PRHDT and CDR2 FYEKMQ (reference sequence). The receptor comes from a female donor in good health and CMV-seropositive. The sequenced sample was PBMCs. The gene calls are TRBV13 and TRBJ2-2; 12 bases are a match to TRBD2. The CDR3 region has the DNA TGTGCCAGCAGCTTAGTCGCGACTAGCGGGAGTGCGGGGGAGCTGTTTTTT. The encoded protein is CASSLVATSGSAGELFF.